Below are 13 T cell receptor beta chains sequenced from a single sample in a study of Ad26.COV2.S vaccination and SARS-CoV-2 variants. Treatment of the sample: some 19 received Ad26.COV2.S at low or high dose, single or two shots; about 5 received placebo; per-sample allocation not given. Day 63 after the first injection of vaccine or placebo was the sampling time. Profiled with immunoSEQ multiplex PCR; TCRdb holds only in-frame clones, not every one. The sample has 350,000 to 500,000 clones; 90% are singletons. The sample here was peripheral blood, taken in a trial of Ad26.COV2.S vaccine versus placebo. Source of these receptors: a person aged 18-65 years who received the Ad26.COV2.S COVID-19 vaccine or a placebo.

The V call is TRBV7-6, the J call TRBJ2-5; 9 bases align to TRBD1. The trim removed 7 bases at V and 7 bases at J, leaving 10 bases unmatched. Germline V CDR1 and CDR2: SGHVS, FNYEAQ. The CDR3 extends over 14 amino acids. CDR3 bases: TGTGCCAGCACACCACTAACAGGGGGCCGGACCCAGTACTTC. Protein: CASTPLTGGRTQYF. The full variable domain, its missing parts supplied by reference TRBV7-6 and TRBJ2-5, is GAGVSQSPRYKVTKRGQDVALRCDPISGHVSLYWYRQALGQGPEFLTYFNYEAQQDKSGLPNDRFSAERPEGSISTLTIQRTEQRDSAMYRCASTPLTGGRTQYFGPGTRLLVL.

V usage is TRBV6-2 or TRBV6-3 and J usage is TRBJ2-5, with TRBD2 matching over 13 bases. V lost 2 bases to trimming and J lost 2 bases; unmatched junction nucleotides: 5. Germline V gene lookup returns CDR1 MNHEY and CDR2 SVGEGT. This CDR3 spans 17 amino acids. Here the CDR3 reads CASSYQGLAGRQETQYF. The CDR3 coding sequence is TGTGCCAGCAGTTACCAGGGACTAGCGGGACGACAAGAGACCCAGTACTTC.

The genes are TRBV27 and TRBJ1-1; 8 nucleotides match TRBD1. Trimming at V came to 5 bases and at J to 5 bases, leaving 7 bases not matched to a gene. Germline values: CDR1 MNHEY, CDR2 SMNVEV (reference sequence). This CDR3 has 14 residues. The chain's CDR3 is CASSARQGRTEAFF. DNA for the CDR3: TGTGCCAGCAGTGCTCGACAGGGGAGGACTGAAGCTTTCTTT.

The rearrangement links TRBV6-2 or TRBV6-3 to TRBJ2-3; D unclear. The CDR3 runs 15 residues. V was shortened by 2 bases and J by 0 bases, with 9 bases between the two germline ends. Germline V gene sequence: CDR1 MNHEY, CDR2 SVGEGT. CDR3 sequence reads: CASSYPPGSTDTQYF. The CDR3 nucleotides read TGTGCCAGCAGTTACCCACCGGGTAGCACAGATACGCAGTATTTT.

The gene calls are TRBV15 and TRBJ1-5; no clear D. Trimming removed 0 bases at V and 6 bases at J, with 15 bases between. Germline V gives CDR1 LNHNV, CDR2 YYDKDF (reference sequence). The CDR3 length is 16 residues. The CDR3 DNA follows: TGTGCCACCAGCAGAGATAGAGCAGTGAACGTTCAGCCCCAGCATTTT. Protein: CATSRDRAVNVQPQHF.

This chain joins TRBV10-3 and TRBJ2-1; perhaps TRBD2 as D (5 bases). CDR3 size: 14 residues. Per the germline V gene, CDR1 is ENHRY and CDR2 is SYGVKD. V lost 4 bases to trimming and J lost 0 bases, with 7 bases between them. The CDR3 region is CAISVAGSYNEQFF. CDR3 bases: TGTGCCATCAGTGTTGCGGGCTCCTACAATGAGCAGTTCTTC.

This chain joins TRBV29-1 and TRBJ1-1, with D perhaps matching TRBD1 (5 bases). This CDR3 spans 12 amino acids. The V end lost 6 bases, the J end lost 1 base, and 9 bases lay between the germline ends. The germline V gene has CDR1 SQVTM and CDR2 ANQGSEA. The CDR3 loop is CSVGGGNTEAFF. The CDR3 nucleotides are TGCAGCGTCGGCGGGGGGAACACTGAAGCTTTCTTT.

The chain uses TRBV5-1 and TRBJ2-2; D possibly corresponds to TRBD2 (6 bases). The CDR3 is 16 amino acids. The germline V gene encodes CDR1 SGHRS and CDR2 YFSETQ. V lost 4 bases and J 3 bases, leaving 16 bases between the germline ends. CDR3 DNA sequence: TGCGCCAGCAGCAAAGACGCGGGGAGCGACACCGGGGAGCTGTTTTTT. Amino acids: CASSKDAGSDTGELFF.

This clone was seen once. This chain links TRBV5-1 with TRBJ2-7; TRBD1 agrees at 10 bases. V shed 10 bases, J shed 5 bases, and the junction held 9 bases outside the gene matches. The CDR3 extends over 13 amino acids. CDR1 and CDR2 (germline): SGHRS, YFSETQ. DNA for the CDR3: TGCGCCTCCAGCCTGGGACAGGGGAACGAGCAGTACTTC. Translating gives CASSLGQGNEQYF.

The J gene is TRBJ2-1, the V gene TRBV7-7; 12 bases align to TRBD2. The CDR3 has 16 amino acids. J was trimmed by 10 bases and V by 5 bases; bases with no gene match: 12. Per the germline V gene, CDR1 is SSHAT and CDR2 is FNYEAQ (reference sequence). This chain's CDR3 is CASSAQSSGRAGEQFF. CDR3 in DNA: TGTGCCAGCAGCGCCCAATCTAGCGGGAGGGCGGGAGAGCAGTTCTTC.

The V and J genes are TRBV25-1 and TRBJ2-5; D might be TRBD1 (6 bases). The V and J ends lost 6 bases and 5 bases respectively, with 25 bases between them. Looked up from germline, CDR1 is MGHDK and CDR2 is SYGVNS. The CDR3 runs to 17 residues. The CDR3 reads CASRDRIGGQGSETQYF. DNA for the CDR3: TGTGCCAGCAGGGACAGAATAGGTGGTCAGGGGTCCGAGACCCAGTACTTC.

The chain joins TRBV9 to TRBJ2-2, with 7 positions matching TRBD2. The V gene's germline CDR1 is SGDLS and CDR2 YYNGEE. Germline trimming cut 4 bases from V and 4 bases from J; bases unmatched to any gene: 7. The CDR3 sequence is 15 residues long. CDR3 nucleotides: TGTGCCAGCAGCCCCGCGGGGGTGAGCACCGGGGAGCTGTTTTTT. Its protein product is CASSPAGVSTGELFF.

This chain uses TRBV7-2 with TRBJ2-5; unclear D gene. The germline V gene has CDR1 SGHTA and CDR2 FQGNSA. This CDR3 is built from 15 residues. V was pared by 2 bases and J by 2 bases, with 12 bases between. DNA of the CDR3: TGTGCCAGCAGCTTATTGCGCGGTAGTCAAGAGACCCAGTACTTC. Residues: CASSLLRGSQETQYF. Looking up the rest from reference TRBV7-2 and TRBJ2-5 gives the full variable domain: GAGVSQSPSNKVTEKGKDVELRCDPISGHTALYWYRQSLGQGLEFLIYFQGNSAPDKSGLPSDRFSAERTGGSVSTLTIQRTQQEDSAVYLCASSLLRGSQETQYFGPGTRLLVL.